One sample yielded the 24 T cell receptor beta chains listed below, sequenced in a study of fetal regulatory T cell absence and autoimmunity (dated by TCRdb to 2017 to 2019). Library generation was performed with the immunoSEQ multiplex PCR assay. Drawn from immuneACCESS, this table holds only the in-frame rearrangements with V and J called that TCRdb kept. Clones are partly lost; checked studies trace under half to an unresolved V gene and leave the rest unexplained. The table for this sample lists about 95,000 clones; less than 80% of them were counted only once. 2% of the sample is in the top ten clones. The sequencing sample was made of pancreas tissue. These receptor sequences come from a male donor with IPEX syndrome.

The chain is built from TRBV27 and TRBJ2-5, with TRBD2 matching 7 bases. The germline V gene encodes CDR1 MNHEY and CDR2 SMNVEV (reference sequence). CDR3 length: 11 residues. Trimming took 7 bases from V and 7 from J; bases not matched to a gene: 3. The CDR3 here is CASISGGTQYF. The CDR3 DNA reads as TGTGCCAGCATCTCGGGGGGGACCCAGTACTTC.

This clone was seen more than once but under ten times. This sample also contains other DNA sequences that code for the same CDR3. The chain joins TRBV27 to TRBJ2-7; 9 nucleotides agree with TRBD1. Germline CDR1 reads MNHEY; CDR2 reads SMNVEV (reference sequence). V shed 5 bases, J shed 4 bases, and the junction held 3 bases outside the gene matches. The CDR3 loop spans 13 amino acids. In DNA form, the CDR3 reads TGTGCCAGCAGTCCCGGACAGGGGTACGAGCAGTACTTC. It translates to CASSPGQGYEQYF.

CDR3 loop: CASSGGGRENIQYF. CDR3 bases: TGTGCCAGCAGTGGAGGAGGGAGAGAAAACATTCAGTACTTC. The rearrangement uses TRBV25-1 and TRBJ2-4, with D tentatively TRBD2 (6 bases). Germline assignment: CDR1 MGHDK and CDR2 SYGVNS. The CDR3 sequence is 14 residues long. Trimming removed 4 bases at V and 5 bases at J, with 12 bases between.

The CDR3 DNA follows: TGTGCCAGCAGCCAATTTGGACAGGGGAATCAGCCCCAGCATTTT. Translated: CASSQFGQGNQPQHF. The chain couples TRBV16 to TRBJ1-5; 9 positions agree with TRBD1. From germline, CDR1 is KGHSY and CDR2 FQNENV. This CDR3 has 15 amino acids. With V trimmed by 1 base and J by 4 bases, 2 bases remained unmatched.

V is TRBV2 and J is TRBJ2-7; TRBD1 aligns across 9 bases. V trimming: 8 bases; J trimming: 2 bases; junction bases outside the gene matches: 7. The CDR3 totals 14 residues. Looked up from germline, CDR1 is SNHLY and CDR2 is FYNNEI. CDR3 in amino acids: CASQPGQGTYEQYF. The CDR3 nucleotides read TGTGCCAGCCAGCCCGGACAGGGGACCTACGAGCAGTACTTC.

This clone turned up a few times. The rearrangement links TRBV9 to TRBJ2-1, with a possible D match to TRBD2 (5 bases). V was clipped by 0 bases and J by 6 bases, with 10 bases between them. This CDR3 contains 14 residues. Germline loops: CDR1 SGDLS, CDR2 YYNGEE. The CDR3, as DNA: TGTGCCAGCAGCGTAGCGGTAGCGACCAATGAGCAGTTCTTC. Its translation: CASSVAVATNEQFF. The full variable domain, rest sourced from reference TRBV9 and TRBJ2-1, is DSGVTQTPKHLITATGQRVTLRCSPRSGDLSVYWYQQSLDQGLQFLIQYYNGEERAKGNILERFSAQQFPDLHSELNLSSLELGDSALYFCASSVAVATNEQFFGPGTRLTVL.

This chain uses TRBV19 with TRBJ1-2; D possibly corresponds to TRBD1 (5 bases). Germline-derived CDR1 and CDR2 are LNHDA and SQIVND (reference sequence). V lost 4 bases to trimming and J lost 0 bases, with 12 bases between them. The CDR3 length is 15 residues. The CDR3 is CASSTRAGTNYGYTF. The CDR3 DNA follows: TGTGCCAGTAGTACCAGGGCGGGGACTAACTATGGCTACACCTTC.

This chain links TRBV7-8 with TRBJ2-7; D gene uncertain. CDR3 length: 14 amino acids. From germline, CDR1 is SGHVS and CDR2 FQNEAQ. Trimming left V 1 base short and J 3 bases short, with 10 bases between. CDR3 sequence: CASSLGAIGYEQYF. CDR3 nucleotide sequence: TGTGCCAGCAGCTTAGGAGCGATAGGCTACGAGCAGTACTTC.

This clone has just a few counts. The CDR3 DNA reads as TGTGCCAGCAGCCCCCAAGGACAGGGCCTAAGGACCGGGGAGCTGTTTTTT. Amino acids: CASSPQGQGLRTGELFF. J is TRBJ2-2 and V is TRBV11-2; 8 bases fit TRBD1. Trimming took 5 bases from V and 5 from J; bases not matched to a gene: 13. Germline V gene sequence: CDR1 SGHAT, CDR2 FQNNGV. The CDR3 sequence is 17 residues long.

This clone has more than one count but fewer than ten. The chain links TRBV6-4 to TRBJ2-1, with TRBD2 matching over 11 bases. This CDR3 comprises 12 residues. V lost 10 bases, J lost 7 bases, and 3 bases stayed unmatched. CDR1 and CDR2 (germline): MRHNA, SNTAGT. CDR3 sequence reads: CAILAGGNEQFF. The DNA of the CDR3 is TGTGCCATTTTAGCGGGGGGGAATGAGCAGTTCTTC.

The CDR3 protein is CASSLVGMNTEAFF. CDR3 DNA: TGTGCCAGCAGCTTGGTTGGGATGAACACTGAAGCTTTCTTT. The genes are TRBV5-4 and TRBJ1-1; D ambiguous. V lost 0 bases and J 0 bases, leaving 6 bases between the germline ends. Germline loops: CDR1 SGHNT, CDR2 YYREEE (reference sequence). The CDR3 has 14 residues.

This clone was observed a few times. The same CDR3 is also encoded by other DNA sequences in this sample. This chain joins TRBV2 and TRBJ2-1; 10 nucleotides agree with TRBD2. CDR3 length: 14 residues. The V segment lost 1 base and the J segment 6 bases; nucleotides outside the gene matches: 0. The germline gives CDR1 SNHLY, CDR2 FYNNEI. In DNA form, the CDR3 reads TGTGCCAGCAGTGAAGGACTAGCGGGCAATGAGCAGTTCTTC. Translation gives CASSEGLAGNEQFF. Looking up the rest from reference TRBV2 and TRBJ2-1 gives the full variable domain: EPEVTQTPSHQVTQMGQEVILRCVPISNHLYFYWYRQILGQKVEFLVSFYNNEISEKSEIFDDQFSVERPDGSNFTLKIRSTKLEDSAMYFCASSEGLAGNEQFFGPGTRLTVL.

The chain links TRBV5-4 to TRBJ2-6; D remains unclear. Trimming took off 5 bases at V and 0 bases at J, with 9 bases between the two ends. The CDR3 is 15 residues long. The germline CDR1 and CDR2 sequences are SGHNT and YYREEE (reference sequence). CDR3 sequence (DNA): TGTGCCAGCAGAAATAGCCCCTCTGGGGCCAACGTCCTGACTTTC. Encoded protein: CASRNSPSGANVLTF.

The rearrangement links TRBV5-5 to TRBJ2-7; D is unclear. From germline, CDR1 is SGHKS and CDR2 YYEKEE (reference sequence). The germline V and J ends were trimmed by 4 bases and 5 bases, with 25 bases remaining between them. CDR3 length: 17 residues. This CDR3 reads CASSPPRRVVVTDEQYF. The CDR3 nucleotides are TGTGCCAGCAGCCCCCCCCGCCGGGTCGTGGTAACGGACGAGCAGTACTTC.

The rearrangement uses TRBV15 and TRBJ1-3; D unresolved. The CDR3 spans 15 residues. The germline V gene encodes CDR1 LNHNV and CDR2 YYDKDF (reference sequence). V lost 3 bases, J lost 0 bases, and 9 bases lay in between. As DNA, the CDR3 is TGTGCCACCAGCAGGGAACTGGGCTCTGGAAACACCATATATTTT. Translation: CATSRELGSGNTIYF.

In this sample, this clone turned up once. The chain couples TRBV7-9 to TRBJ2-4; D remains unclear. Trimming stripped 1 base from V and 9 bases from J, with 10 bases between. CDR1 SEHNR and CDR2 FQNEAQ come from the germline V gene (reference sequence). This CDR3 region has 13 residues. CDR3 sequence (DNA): TGTGCCAGCAGCTTAGGACTGGACGGCATTCAGTACTTC. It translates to CASSLGLDGIQYF.

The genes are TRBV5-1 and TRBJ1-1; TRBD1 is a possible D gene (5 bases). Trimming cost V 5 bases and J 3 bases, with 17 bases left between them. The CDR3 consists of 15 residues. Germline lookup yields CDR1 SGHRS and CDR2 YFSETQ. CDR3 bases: TGCGCCAGCAGTCGGGACGGGTTGAAGTACACTGAAGCTTTCTTT. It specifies CASSRDGLKYTEAFF.

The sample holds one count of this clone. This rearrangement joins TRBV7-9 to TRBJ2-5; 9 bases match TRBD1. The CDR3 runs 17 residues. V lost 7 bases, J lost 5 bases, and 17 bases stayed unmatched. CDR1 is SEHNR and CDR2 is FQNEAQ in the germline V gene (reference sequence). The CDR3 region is CASNLEPEQGAEETQYF. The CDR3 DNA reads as TGTGCCAGCAACCTAGAGCCCGAACAGGGGGCCGAGGAGACCCAGTACTTC.

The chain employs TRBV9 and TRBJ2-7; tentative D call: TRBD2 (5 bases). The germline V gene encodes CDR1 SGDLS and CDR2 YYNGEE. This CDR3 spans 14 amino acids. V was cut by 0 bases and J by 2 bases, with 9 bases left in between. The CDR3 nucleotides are TGTGCCAGCAGCGTAGGAGGGTCCCCCTACGAGCAGTACTTC. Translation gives CASSVGGSPYEQYF.

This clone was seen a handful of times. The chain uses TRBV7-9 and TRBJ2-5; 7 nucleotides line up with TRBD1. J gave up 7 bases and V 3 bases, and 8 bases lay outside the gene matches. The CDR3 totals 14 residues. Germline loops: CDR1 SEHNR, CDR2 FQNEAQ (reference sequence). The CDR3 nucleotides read TGTGCCAGCAGCTTTGACAGGGAGTCAAGGACCCAGTACTTC. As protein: CASSFDRESRTQYF.

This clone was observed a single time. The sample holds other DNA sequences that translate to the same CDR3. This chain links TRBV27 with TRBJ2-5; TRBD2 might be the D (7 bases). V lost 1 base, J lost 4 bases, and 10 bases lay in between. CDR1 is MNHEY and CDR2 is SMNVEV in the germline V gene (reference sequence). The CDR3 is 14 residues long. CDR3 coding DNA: TGTGCCAGCAGTTTATTAGGGGGGGGAGAGACCCAGTACTTC. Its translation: CASSLLGGGETQYF.

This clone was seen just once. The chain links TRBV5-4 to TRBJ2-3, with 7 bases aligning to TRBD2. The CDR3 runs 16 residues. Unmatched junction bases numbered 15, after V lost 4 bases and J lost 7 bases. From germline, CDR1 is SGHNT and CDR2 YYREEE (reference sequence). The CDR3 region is CASSPWEGTFGHTQYF. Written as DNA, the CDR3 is TGTGCCAGCAGCCCGTGGGAGGGTACATTTGGACATACGCAGTATTTT.

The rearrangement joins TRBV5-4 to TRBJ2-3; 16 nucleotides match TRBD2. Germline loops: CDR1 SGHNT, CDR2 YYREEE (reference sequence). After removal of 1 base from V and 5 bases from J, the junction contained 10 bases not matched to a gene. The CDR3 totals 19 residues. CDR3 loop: CASSLKRGLAGGPGDTQYF. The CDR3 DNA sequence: TGTGCCAGCAGCTTGAAGAGGGGACTAGCGGGAGGGCCGGGAGATACGCAGTATTTT.

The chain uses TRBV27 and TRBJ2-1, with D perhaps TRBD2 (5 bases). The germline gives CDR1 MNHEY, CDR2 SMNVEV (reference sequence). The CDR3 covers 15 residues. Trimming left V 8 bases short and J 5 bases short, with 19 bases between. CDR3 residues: CASGGRQNPDNEQFF. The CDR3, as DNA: TGTGCCAGCGGAGGAAGACAAAATCCGGACAATGAGCAGTTCTTC.